Below, one T cell receptor beta chain is given with its context. The data were taken from a study of shared clonotypes between healthy human individuals. V was clipped by 2 bases and J by 2 bases; unmatched bases: 6. CDR1 is SNHLY and CDR2 is FYNNEI in the germline V gene. The length of the CDR3 is 16 residues. Assay: immunoSEQ multiplex PCR; the TCRdb copy retains only in-frame clones and omits some. Here the sample spans more than 2,000,000 clones, 85% to 95% being singletons. This TCR came from a man younger than 35 in good health. Some clones in this sample may be carry-over from other donors' samples. Sequencing was performed on naive CD4+ T cells from PBMCs. Subset indicated: CD45RA+ positively selected. This chain links TRBV2 with TRBJ2-3, with TRBD1 identical over 8 bases. The DNA of the CDR3 is TGTGCCAGCAGTGAACAGGGGACAGGCCACACAGATACGCAGTATTTT. Translated, it gives CASSEQGTGHTDTQYF.